The rows below give T cell receptor beta chains drawn from one sample of a study of early T cells in non-severe SARS-CoV-2 infection. TCRdb reanalysed the 5' RACE reads using MiXCR and keeps one entry per CDR3 protein. The data hold 49,000 or so distinct CDR3 sequences, with under 7% observed a single time. The starting material was whole blood, obtained at baseline. The receptors derive from an adult who was a healthcare worker with PCR-confirmed SARS-CoV-2 infection or an uninfected control (not recorded which). The CDR3 runs from the conserved cysteine through the conserved F or W. A D gene is named only where the DNA matches it firmly. Clone size is stated in some rows and not others, as once, few, many or a class when expanded.

size	V	D	J	DNA	CDR3
many	TRBV12-5	TRBD2	TRBJ2-3	TGTGCTAGTGCCTCGATCAGCTCTAGCGGGGGCCTGAGCACAGATACGCAGTATTTT	CASASISSSGGLSTDTQYF
.	TRBV19	TRBD1	TRBJ2-1	TGTGCCAGTAGTATCCCGGGACAGGGATACAATGAGCAGTTCTTC	CASSIPGQGYNEQFF
.	TRBV7-6	TRBD2	TRBJ2-7	TGTGCCAGCAGCACCCGGACTAGCGGGGCCTACGAGCAGTACTTC	CASSTRTSGAYEQYF
.	TRBV11-2	.	TRBJ2-7	TGTGCCAGCAGCCCCCCCTTGGCGGACGAGCAGTACTTC	CASSPPLADEQYF
many	TRBV12-3/TRBV12-4	TRBD2	TRBJ2-4	TGTGCCAGCACCCTAGGCGGGGGGGGTAAAAACATTCAGTACTTC	CASTLGGGGKNIQYF
.	TRBV12-3/TRBV12-4	TRBD2	TRBJ2-3	TGTGCCAGCAGTTTAGGCGGGGGGGTTGCAGATACGCAGTATTTT	CASSLGGGVADTQYF
many	TRBV20-1	TRBD1	TRBJ2-1	TGCAGTGCTGGGGGACAGGGGAATGAGCAGTTCTTC	CSAGGQGNEQFF
many	TRBV6-1	.	TRBJ2-2	TGTGCCAGCAGTGAAGTTCGTGGTTACGGGGAGCTGTTTTTT	CASSEVRGYGELFF
many	TRBV4-2	TRBD2	TRBJ2-6	TGTGCCAGCAGCCAAGCGGGGGGAACTGGGGCCAACGTCCTGACTTTC	CASSQAGGTGANVLTF
many	TRBV4-3	.	TRBJ1-1	TGCGCCAGCAGCCAAGTGGAGCACAGGGCGGGTATGAACACTGAAGCTTTCTTT	CASSQVEHRAGMNTEAFF
.	TRBV5-1	TRBD1	TRBJ1-1	TGCGCCAGCAGCAAGATAGCCGGGACAGAAGCTGAAGCTTTCTTT	CASSKIAGTEAEAFF
many	TRBV6-2/TRBV6-3	TRBD1	TRBJ2-7	TGTGCCAGCAGTTGGGGGACAGGCGCTTACGAGCAGTACTTC	CASSWGTGAYEQYF
many	TRBV20-1	.	TRBJ2-3	TGCAGTGCTAGATTAGGGACGCCCAGCACAGATACGCAGTATTTT	CSARLGTPSTDTQYF
.	TRBV7-2	.	TRBJ1-5	TGTGCCAGCAGCTGGGGCAATCAGCCCCAGCATTTT	CASSWGNQPQHF
many	TRBV7-2	.	TRBJ1-6	TGTGCCAGCAGGGGAAGTGGCCCCTATAATTCACCCCTCCACTTT	CASRGSGPYNSPLHF
many	TRBV15	.	TRBJ1-5	TGTGCCACCAGCAGAGATAGGGCCATCAATCAGCCCCAGCATTTT	CATSRDRAINQPQHF
many	TRBV13	TRBD1	TRBJ2-6	TGTGCCAGCAGCTTAGGACAGGGGATCTCTGGGGCCAACGTCCTGACTTTC	CASSLGQGISGANVLTF
many	TRBV28	.	TRBJ1-5	TGTGCCAGCAGTTTAGAAAAATCCGGCGATCAGCCCCAGCATTTT	CASSLEKSGDQPQHF
.	TRBV10-3	TRBD1	TRBJ1-5	TGTGCCATCAGCGTGGGACAGGGAGATCAGCCCCAGCATTTT	CAISVGQGDQPQHF
many	TRBV5-1	TRBD1	TRBJ2-7	TGCGCCAGCAGCTCGAACACAGGGGGCGCTGGTCGGGAGCAGTACTTC	CASSSNTGGAGREQYF
many	TRBV5-1	.	TRBJ2-1	TGCGCCAGCAGCTTGGTGCAGCAATCCCCAAGCTCGCAGCAGTTCTTC	CASSLVQQSPSSQQFF
many	TRBV5-6	.	TRBJ1-1	TGTGCCAGCAGCTTGCAGGGGATGAACACTGAAGCTTTCTTT	CASSLQGMNTEAFF
many	TRBV20-1	TRBD2	TRBJ2-3	TGCAGTGCTAGAGATCCCAACCAGACTAGCGGGGCAACAGATACGCAGTATTTT	CSARDPNQTSGATDTQYF
many	TRBV15	.	TRBJ2-3	TGTGCCACCAGCAGAAAGACAGAACGCACAGATACGCAGTATTTT	CATSRKTERTDTQYF
many	TRBV9	.	TRBJ1-1	TGTGCCAGCAGCGGATCGATCACCGAGAACACTGAAGCTTTCTTT	CASSGSITENTEAFF
few	TRBV19	.	TRBJ1-4	TGTGCCAGTACTTGGACAACTAATGAAAAACTGTTTTTT	CASTWTTNEKLFF
many	TRBV5-1	.	TRBJ2-7	TGCGCCAGCAGCCCCGGACGAGAATTCTACGAGCAGTACTTC	CASSPGREFYEQYF
few	TRBV20-1	TRBD2	TRBJ2-3	TGCAGTGCTAGCGGGGGGAACGGAGATACGCAGTATTTT	CSASGGNGDTQYF
few	TRBV25-1	.	TRBJ2-5	TGTGCCAGCAGTGGGAGCAGTGGCGAGACCCAGTACTTC	CASSGSSGETQYF
many	TRBV13	.	TRBJ1-5	TGTGCCAGCAGCGACGGGCAGGGTTCAAGCAATCAGCCCCAGCATTTT	CASSDGQGSSNQPQHF
few	TRBV20-1	TRBD1	TRBJ2-7	TGCAGTGCGTACCACCCCGGGACAGGGGGCGAGCAGTACTTC	CSAYHPGTGGEQYF
few	TRBV5-1	TRBD1	TRBJ2-7	TGCGCCAGCAGCTTGGGACAGGGAATTTACGAGCAGTACTTC	CASSLGQGIYEQYF
few	TRBV6-2/TRBV6-3	.	TRBJ1-2	TGTGCCAGCAGTTACCCGGAGCGGGAGGTGGCGGATGGCTACACCTTC	CASSYPEREVADGYTF
many	TRBV7-9	TRBD2	TRBJ2-1	TGTGCCATTAGCGGGGAGTACAATGAGCAGTTCTTC	CAISGEYNEQFF
many	TRBV29-1	.	TRBJ2-7	TGCAGCGCCGACGCGAGGGGGGACGGGTTTTCCTACGAGCAGTACTTC	CSADARGDGFSYEQYF
many	TRBV27	.	TRBJ2-3	TGTGCCAGCAGTTCGAACAGGGTAGGGCCAGATACGCAGTATTTT	CASSSNRVGPDTQYF
many	TRBV3-1	TRBD2	TRBJ2-1	TGTGCCAGCAGCCAAGTGCCCCTCCCTAGAAGCGCCGGGACTAGAAACAATGAGCAGTTCTTC	CASSQVPLPRSAGTRNNEQFF
many	TRBV6-2/TRBV6-3	.	TRBJ2-7	TGTGCCAGCAGTTATTACTCCTACGAGCAGTACTTC	CASSYYSYEQYF
.	TRBV7-9	TRBD1	TRBJ2-3	TGTGCCAGCAGCCACCCTCGGGACAGGGGGCTGTCGACAGATACGCAGTATTTT	CASSHPRDRGLSTDTQYF
many	TRBV6-2/TRBV6-3	.	TRBJ1-5	TGTGCCAGCAACCAATGGGGGGGAGTGCGCAATCAGCCCCAGCATTTT	CASNQWGGVRNQPQHF
many	TRBV30	.	TRBJ2-3	TGTGCCTGGAGTGCTAGCGAAACAGATACGCAGTATTTT	CAWSASETDTQYF
many	TRBV7-8	.	TRBJ2-7	TGTGCCAGCAGCCCCCCATATCGCAGAGCCCCGGGGGACGAGCAGTACTTC	CASSPPYRRAPGDEQYF
many	TRBV11-2	.	TRBJ2-3	TGTGCCAGCAGCTTAACTTCGGGCACAGATACGCAGTATTTT	CASSLTSGTDTQYF
many	TRBV7-9	TRBD1	TRBJ2-7	TGTGCCAGCAGCTTGAGCTACGGGACAGCTACCTACGAGCAGTACTTC	CASSLSYGTATYEQYF
.	TRBV20-1	.	TRBJ2-7	TGCAGTGCTAGGGGGATGGAGGGAGTGTACGAGCAGTACTTC	CSARGMEGVYEQYF
many	TRBV20-1	TRBD1	TRBJ2-1	TGCAGTGCCACGGGACAGTCCTCCTACAATGAGCAGTTCTTC	CSATGQSSYNEQFF
.	TRBV18	.	TRBJ1-1	TGTGCCAGCTCATTTTTTGGGGGGCAGGAAAACACTGAAGCTTTCTTT	CASSFFGGQENTEAFF
many	TRBV28	TRBD1	TRBJ1-2	TGTGCCAGCCATCTCGACAGGGCCATGGGCTACACCTTC	CASHLDRAMGYTF
.	TRBV7-9	TRBD2	TRBJ2-4	TGTGCCAGCAGCTTCGCTAGCGGGGGTGACATTCAGTACTTC	CASSFASGGDIQYF
.	TRBV5-1	TRBD1	TRBJ2-3	TGCGCCAGCAGCATATGGACAGGTAGCACAGATACGCAGTATTTT	CASSIWTGSTDTQYF
many	TRBV20-1	.	TRBJ1-4	TGCAGTGCTAGAGTACGGGGCGGGGGTAATGAAAAACTGTTTTTT	CSARVRGGGNEKLFF
many	TRBV14	.	TRBJ2-7	TGTGCCAGCAGCCAAGCGCGGGGCTACGAGCAGTACTTC	CASSQARGYEQYF
few	TRBV10-3	.	TRBJ2-3	TGTGCCATCAGTGACACACCGGGTCATATCACAGATACGCAGTATTTT	CAISDTPGHITDTQYF
many	TRBV29-1	TRBD1	TRBJ1-2	TGCAGCGTTGAAGAATGGGGGACAGGGGAATATGGCTACACCTTC	CSVEEWGTGEYGYTF
.	TRBV19	TRBD2	TRBJ2-7	TGTGCCAGTAGTATAGGGCTAGCGGGGCTCAACTCCTACGAGCAGTACTTC	CASSIGLAGLNSYEQYF